This T cell receptor beta chain was obtained from a study of cytomegalovirus exposure and HLA in healthy donors. Study-level points and caveats: Cytomegalovirus-associated TCR beta chains were listed, numbering under 200. Accounts indicate the classifier identified cytomegalovirus status with strong specificity and sensitivity.

Regarding donors, all were healthy bone marrow donors. Researchers ran the PCR with 60 Vbeta and 13 Jbeta primers. This table comes from immunoSEQ multiplex PCR, and its TCRdb copy is limited to in-frame clones, with some not included. Of 120,000 or so clones in the sample, 60% to 85% are singletons; the top ten hold approximately 3.6%. On this clone: Its cognate antigen is unknown. The identical CDR3 is also encoded by other nucleotide sequences in the sample.

CDR1 and CDR2 (germline): MNHEY, SMNVEV (reference sequence). Trimming took 3 bases from V and 4 from J, leaving 12 bases between them. The CDR3 consists of 15 residues. The TCR comes from a man aged 25-45 years in good health and CMV-seronegative. This chain uses TRBV27 with TRBJ1-4, with a possible D match to TRBD1 (5 bases). Sequencing was done on a sample of PBMCs. CDR3 sequence reads: CASSFTGTVNEKLFF. The CDR3 DNA reads as TGTGCCAGCAGTTTTACCGGGACTGTTAATGAAAAACTGTTTTTT.